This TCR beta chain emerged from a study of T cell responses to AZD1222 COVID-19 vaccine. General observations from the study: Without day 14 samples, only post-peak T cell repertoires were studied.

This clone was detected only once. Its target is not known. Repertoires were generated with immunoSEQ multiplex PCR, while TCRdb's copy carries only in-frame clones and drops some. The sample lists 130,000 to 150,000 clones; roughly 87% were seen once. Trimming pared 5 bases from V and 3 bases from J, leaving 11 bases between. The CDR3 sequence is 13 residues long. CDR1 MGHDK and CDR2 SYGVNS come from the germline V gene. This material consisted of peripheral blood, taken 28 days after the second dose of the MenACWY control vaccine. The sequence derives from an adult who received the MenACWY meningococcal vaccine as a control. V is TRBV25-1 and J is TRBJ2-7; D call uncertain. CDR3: CASSQDPIYEQYF. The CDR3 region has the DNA TGTGCCAGCAGTCAGGACCCCATCTACGAGCAGTACTTC.